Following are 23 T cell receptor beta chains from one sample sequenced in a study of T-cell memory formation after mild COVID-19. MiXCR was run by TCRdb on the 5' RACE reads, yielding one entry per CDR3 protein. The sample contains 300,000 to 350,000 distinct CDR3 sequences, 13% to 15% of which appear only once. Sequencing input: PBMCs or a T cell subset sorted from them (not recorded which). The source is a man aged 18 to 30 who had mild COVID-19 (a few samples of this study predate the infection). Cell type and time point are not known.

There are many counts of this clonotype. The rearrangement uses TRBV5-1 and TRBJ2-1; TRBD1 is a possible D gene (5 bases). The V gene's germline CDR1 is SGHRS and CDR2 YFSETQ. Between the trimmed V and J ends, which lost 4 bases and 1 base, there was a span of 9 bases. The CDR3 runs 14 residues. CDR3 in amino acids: CASSPGSSYNEQFF. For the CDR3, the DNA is TGCGCCAGCAGCCCAGGGTCATCCTACAATGAGCAGTTCTTC.

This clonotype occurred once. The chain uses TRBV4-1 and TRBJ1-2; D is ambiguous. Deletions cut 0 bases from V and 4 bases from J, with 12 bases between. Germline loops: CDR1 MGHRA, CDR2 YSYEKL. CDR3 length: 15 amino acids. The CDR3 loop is CASSQDSRESYGYTF. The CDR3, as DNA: TGCGCCAGCAGCCAAGATTCGAGGGAAAGCTATGGCTACACCTTC.

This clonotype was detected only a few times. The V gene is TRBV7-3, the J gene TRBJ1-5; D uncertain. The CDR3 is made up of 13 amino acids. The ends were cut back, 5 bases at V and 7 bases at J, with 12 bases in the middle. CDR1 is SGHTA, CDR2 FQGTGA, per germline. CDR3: CASSLDGIQPQHF. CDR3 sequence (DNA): TGTGCCAGCAGCCTGGACGGGATCCAGCCCCAGCATTTT.

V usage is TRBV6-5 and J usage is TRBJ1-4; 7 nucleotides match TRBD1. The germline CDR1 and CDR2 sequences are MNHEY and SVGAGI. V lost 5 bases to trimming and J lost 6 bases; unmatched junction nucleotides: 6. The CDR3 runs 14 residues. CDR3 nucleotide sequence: TGTGCCAGCAGTCCCGGGACAGTCTATGAAAAACTGTTTTTT. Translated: CASSPGTVYEKLFF.

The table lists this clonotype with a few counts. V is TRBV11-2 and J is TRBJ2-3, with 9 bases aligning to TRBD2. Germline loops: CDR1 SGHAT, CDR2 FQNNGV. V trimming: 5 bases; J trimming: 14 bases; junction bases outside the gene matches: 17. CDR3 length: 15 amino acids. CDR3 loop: CASSPPGIAGAPRYF. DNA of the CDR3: TGTGCCAGCAGCCCTCCAGGCATAGCGGGGGCCCCCCGGTATTTT.

CDR3 in amino acids: CASNEILGGAMGEQFF. CDR3 sequence (DNA): TGTGCCAGCAATGAAATACTAGGGGGGGCCATGGGTGAGCAGTTCTTC. The rearrangement uses TRBV12-3 or TRBV12-4 and TRBJ2-1; D is perhaps TRBD2 (7 bases). This CDR3 spans 16 amino acids. The V gene lost 7 bases and the J gene lost 9 bases, with 25 bases spanning the gap.

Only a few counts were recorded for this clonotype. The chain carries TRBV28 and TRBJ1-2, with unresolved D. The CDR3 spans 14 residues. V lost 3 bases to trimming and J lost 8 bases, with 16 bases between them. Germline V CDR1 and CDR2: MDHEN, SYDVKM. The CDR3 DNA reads TGTGCCAGCAGTTTTGCCGGAGGCCTCGGGGGCTACACCTTC. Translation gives CASSFAGGLGGYTF.

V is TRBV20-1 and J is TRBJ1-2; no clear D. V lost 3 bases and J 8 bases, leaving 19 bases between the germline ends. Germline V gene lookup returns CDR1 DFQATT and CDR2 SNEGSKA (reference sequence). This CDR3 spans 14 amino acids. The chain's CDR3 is CSARVGGGYSGYTF. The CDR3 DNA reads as TGCAGTGCTAGGGTTGGCGGCGGTTATTCGGGCTACACCTTC.

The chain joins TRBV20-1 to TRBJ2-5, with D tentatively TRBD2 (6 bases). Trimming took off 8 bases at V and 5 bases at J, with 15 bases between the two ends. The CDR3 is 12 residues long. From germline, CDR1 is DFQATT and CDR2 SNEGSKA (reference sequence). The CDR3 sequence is CSLDRAGETQYF. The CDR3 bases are TGCAGTTTAGACCGGGCGGGGGAGACCCAGTACTTC.

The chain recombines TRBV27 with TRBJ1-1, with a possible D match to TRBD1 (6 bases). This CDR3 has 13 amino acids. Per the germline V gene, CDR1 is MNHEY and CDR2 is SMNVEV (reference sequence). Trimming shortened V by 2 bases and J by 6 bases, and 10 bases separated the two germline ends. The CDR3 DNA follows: TGTGCCAGCAGTTTAGGGGGCAGCGCTGAAGCTTTCTTT. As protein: CASSLGGSAEAFF.

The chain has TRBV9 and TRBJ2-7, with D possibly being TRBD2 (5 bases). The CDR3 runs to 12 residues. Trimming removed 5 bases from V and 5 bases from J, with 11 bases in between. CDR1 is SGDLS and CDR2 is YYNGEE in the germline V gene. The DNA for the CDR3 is TGTGCCAGCAGGCCCCCTAGCCACGAGCAGTACGTC. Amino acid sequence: CASRPPSHEQYV.

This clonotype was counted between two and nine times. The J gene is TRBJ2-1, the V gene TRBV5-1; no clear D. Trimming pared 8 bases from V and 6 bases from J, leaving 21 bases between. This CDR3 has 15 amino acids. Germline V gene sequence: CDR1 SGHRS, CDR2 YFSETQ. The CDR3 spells CARNLWAVSTNEQFF. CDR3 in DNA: TGCGCCAGAAACCTTTGGGCGGTCTCGACCAATGAGCAGTTCTTC.

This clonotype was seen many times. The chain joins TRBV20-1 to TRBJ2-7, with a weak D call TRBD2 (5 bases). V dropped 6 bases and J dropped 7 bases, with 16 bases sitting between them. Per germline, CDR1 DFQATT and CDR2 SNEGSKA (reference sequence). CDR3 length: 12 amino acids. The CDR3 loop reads CSALDQPGEQYV. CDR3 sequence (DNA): TGCAGTGCGCTCGACCAGCCGGGGGAGCAGTACGTC.

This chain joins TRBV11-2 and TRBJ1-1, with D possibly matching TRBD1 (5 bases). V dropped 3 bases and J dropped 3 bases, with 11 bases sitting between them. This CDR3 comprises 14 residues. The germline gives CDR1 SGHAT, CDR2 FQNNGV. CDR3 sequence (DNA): TGTGCCAGCAGCTTTGGTTTCAGGGACACTGAAGCTTTCTTT. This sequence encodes CASSFGFRDTEAFF.

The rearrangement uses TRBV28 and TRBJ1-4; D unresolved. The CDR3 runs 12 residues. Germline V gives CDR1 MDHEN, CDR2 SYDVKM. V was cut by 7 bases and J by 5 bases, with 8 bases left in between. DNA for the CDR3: TGTGCCAGCAAGGGAGGGAATGAAAAACTGTTTTTT. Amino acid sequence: CASKGGNEKLFF.

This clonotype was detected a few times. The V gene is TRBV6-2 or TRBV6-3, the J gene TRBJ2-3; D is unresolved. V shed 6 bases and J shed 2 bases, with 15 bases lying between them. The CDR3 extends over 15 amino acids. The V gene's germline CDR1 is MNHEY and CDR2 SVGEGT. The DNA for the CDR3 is TGTGCCAGCAGACTACCGGAACTACACACAGATACGCAGTATTTT. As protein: CASRLPELHTDTQYF.

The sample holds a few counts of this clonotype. In DNA form, the CDR3 reads TGTGCCAGCAGTTACGGCGGGGGGGGAAACATTCAGTACTTC. It translates to CASSYGGGGNIQYF. This chain connects TRBV6-5 to TRBJ2-4; 9 nucleotides match TRBD2. The ends lost 2 bases at V and 6 bases at J; junction bases unmatched: 2. CDR3 size: 14 residues. Germline loops: CDR1 MNHEY, CDR2 SVGAGI.

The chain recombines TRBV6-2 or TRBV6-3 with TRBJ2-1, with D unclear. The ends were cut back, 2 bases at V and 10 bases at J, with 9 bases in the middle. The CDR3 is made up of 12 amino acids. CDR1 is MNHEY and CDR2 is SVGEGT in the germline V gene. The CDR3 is CASSYPTEEQFF. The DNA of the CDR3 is TGTGCCAGCAGTTACCCCACTGAAGAGCAGTTCTTC.

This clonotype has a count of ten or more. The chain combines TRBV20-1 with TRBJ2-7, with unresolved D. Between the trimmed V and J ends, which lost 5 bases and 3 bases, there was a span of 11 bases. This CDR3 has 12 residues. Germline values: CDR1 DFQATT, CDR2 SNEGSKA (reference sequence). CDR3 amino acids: CSAHYSLYEQYF. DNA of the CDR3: TGCAGTGCTCACTATTCTCTCTACGAGCAGTACTTC.

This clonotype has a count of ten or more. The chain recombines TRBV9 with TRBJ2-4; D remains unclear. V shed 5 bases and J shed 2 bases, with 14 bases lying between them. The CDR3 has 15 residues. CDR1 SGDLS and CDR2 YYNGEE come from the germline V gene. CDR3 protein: CASSLEGFSKNIQYF. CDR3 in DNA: TGTGCCAGCAGTCTCGAAGGGTTTTCCAAAAACATTCAGTACTTC.

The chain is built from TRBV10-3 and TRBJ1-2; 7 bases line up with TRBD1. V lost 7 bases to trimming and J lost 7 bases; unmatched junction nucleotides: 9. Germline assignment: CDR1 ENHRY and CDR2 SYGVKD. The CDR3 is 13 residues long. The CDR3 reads CAITRQGWPGYTF. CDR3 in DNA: TGTGCCATCACCAGACAGGGTTGGCCTGGCTACACCTTC.

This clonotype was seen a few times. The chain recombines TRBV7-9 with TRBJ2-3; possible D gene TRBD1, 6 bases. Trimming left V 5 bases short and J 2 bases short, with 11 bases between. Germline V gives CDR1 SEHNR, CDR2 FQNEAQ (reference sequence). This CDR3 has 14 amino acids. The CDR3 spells CASSRRQATDTQYF. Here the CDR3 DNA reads TGTGCCAGCAGCCGAAGACAGGCCACAGATACGCAGTATTTT.

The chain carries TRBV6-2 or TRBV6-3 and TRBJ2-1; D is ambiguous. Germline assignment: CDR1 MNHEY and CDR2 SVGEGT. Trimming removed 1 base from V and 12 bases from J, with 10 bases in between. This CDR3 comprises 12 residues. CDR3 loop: CASSYYAKGQFF. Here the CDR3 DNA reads TGTGCCAGCAGTTACTATGCCAAGGGGCAGTTCTTC.